These 18 T cell receptor beta chains were all obtained from the same sample, sequenced in a study of identical twins. TCRdb reanalysed the 5' RACE reads using MiXCR and keeps one entry per CDR3 protein. The data show some 900,000 distinct CDR3 sequences, with roughly an eighth seen just once and about 1.5% held by the top ten. This sample was also put to use in a study of yellow fever vaccine responses in identical twins.

The specimen was PBMCs. These TCRs come from a woman in her late teens or twenties in good health.

This clonotype was seen only a few times. This chain uses TRBV28 with TRBJ1-5; no clear D gene. Between the trimmed V and J ends, which lost 5 bases and 1 base, there was a span of 12 bases. CDR3 length equals 15 residues. Germline V gene sequence: CDR1 MDHEN, CDR2 SYDVKM. Here the CDR3 reads CASSPRHTSNQPQHF. The CDR3 DNA reads TGTGCCAGCAGTCCACGACACACAAGCAATCAGCCCCAGCATTTT.

The chain joins TRBV3-1 to TRBJ2-1; 9 bases are a match to TRBD2. With 1 base clipped from V and 4 bases from J, the junction kept 8 bases outside the gene matches. This CDR3 comprises 17 residues. Germline V CDR1 and CDR2: LGHDT, YNNKEL (reference sequence). CDR3 DNA sequence: TGTGCCAGCAGCCAAGCGGCGTTCAGCGGGGGGTACAATGAGCAGTTCTTC. It specifies CASSQAAFSGGYNEQFF.

This chain joins TRBV5-1 and TRBJ2-1; tentative D call: TRBD1 (7 bases). Germline loops: CDR1 SGHRS, CDR2 YFSETQ. Between the trimmed V and J ends, which lost 6 bases and 2 bases, there was a span of 15 bases. The CDR3 contains 15 residues. CDR3 residues: CASMEGAGPYNEQFF. The DNA for the CDR3 is TGCGCCAGCATGGAGGGGGCGGGCCCCTACAATGAGCAGTTCTTC.

The table lists this clonotype with a few counts. V and J are TRBV11-2 and TRBJ2-5; unclear D gene. The CDR3 totals 12 residues. The germline V and J ends were trimmed by 2 bases and 5 bases, with 6 bases remaining between them. CDR1 SGHAT and CDR2 FQNNGV come from the germline V gene. CDR3 sequence reads: CASSLSYETQYF. The DNA of the CDR3 is TGTGCCAGCAGCTTAAGTTATGAGACCCAGTACTTC.

This clonotype showed up just a few times. V usage is TRBV7-9 and J usage is TRBJ2-1, with D maybe TRBD2 (6 bases). The V and J ends lost 4 bases and 7 bases respectively, with 17 bases between them. Germline V gives CDR1 SEHNR, CDR2 FQNEAQ (reference sequence). The CDR3 has 15 amino acids. The CDR3 sequence is CASSSLRAGRNEQFF. The CDR3 DNA follows: TGTGCCAGCAGCTCCCTCCGGGCGGGACGAAATGAGCAGTTCTTC.

The rearrangement links TRBV9 to TRBJ2-1; 12 nucleotides align to TRBD1. The V and J ends lost 3 bases and 7 bases, in that order; junction bases with no gene match: 8. The CDR3 sequence is 16 residues long. CDR1 is SGDLS, CDR2 YYNGEE, per germline. The CDR3 reads CASSAFTGQGANEQFF. DNA of the CDR3: TGTGCCAGCAGCGCATTTACGGGACAGGGGGCGAATGAGCAGTTCTTC.

There are a few counts of this clonotype. The genes are TRBV7-3 and TRBJ2-3, with a weak D call TRBD2 (6 bases). The CDR3 is made up of 16 amino acids. The V gene lost 1 base and the J gene lost 3 bases, with 14 bases spanning the gap. From germline, CDR1 is SGHTA and CDR2 FQGTGA. CDR3 coding DNA: TGTGCCAGCAGCTTAAAGGTGGGAGGTGCGACAGATACGCAGTATTTT. Translating gives CASSLKVGGATDTQYF.

This chain links TRBV2 with TRBJ2-1; unclear D gene. The V end was cut by 2 bases, the J end by 6 bases, with 8 bases between. The germline V gene encodes CDR1 SNHLY and CDR2 FYNNEI. The CDR3 is 13 residues long. The CDR3, as DNA: TGTGCCAGCAGTGAAATAGCAACCAATGAGCAGTTCTTC. This sequence encodes CASSEIATNEQFF.

This chain joins TRBV11-2 and TRBJ2-1; 9 bases fit TRBD1. J lost 8 bases, V lost 2 bases, and 7 bases had no gene match. The V gene's germline CDR1 is SGHAT and CDR2 FQNNGV. There are 15 residues in the CDR3. The CDR3 sequence is CASSLHRTGVHEQFF. The CDR3 DNA reads as TGTGCCAGCAGCTTACACCGGACAGGGGTGCATGAGCAGTTCTTC.

The chain joins TRBV5-1 to TRBJ2-6; 10 nucleotides line up with TRBD1. This CDR3 has 16 amino acids. Trimming cost V 4 bases and J 3 bases; bases outside gene matches: 4. Germline assignment: CDR1 SGHRS and CDR2 YFSETQ. CDR3: CASSTTGGHGANVLTF. The CDR3 DNA follows: TGCGCCAGCAGCACGACAGGGGGCCATGGGGCCAACGTCCTGACTTTC.

This clonotype showed up many times. The V call is TRBV10-3, the J call TRBJ2-5; D unclear. From germline, CDR1 is ENHRY and CDR2 SYGVKD. V dropped 0 bases and J dropped 4 bases, with 9 bases sitting between them. The CDR3 sequence is 14 residues long. The CDR3, as DNA: TGTGCCATCAGTGAGTCGACTGGACGAGAGACCCAGTACTTC. The encoded protein is CAISESTGRETQYF.

V is TRBV27 and J is TRBJ2-2; D not certain. Trimming removed 6 bases from V and 3 bases from J, with 8 bases in between. Germline-derived CDR1 and CDR2 are MNHEY and SMNVEV (reference sequence). There are 13 residues in the CDR3. The CDR3 is CASRLLYTGELFF. In nucleotides, the CDR3 is TGTGCCAGCAGGCTACTCTACACCGGGGAGCTGTTTTTT.

The chain is built from TRBV5-5 and TRBJ2-7; 9 bases fit TRBD1. V lost 0 bases to trimming and J lost 2 bases; unmatched junction nucleotides: 12. The CDR3 covers 18 residues. Per germline, CDR1 SGHKS and CDR2 YYEKEE (reference sequence). The CDR3 coding sequence is TGTGCCAGCAGCTTGGGGGGGATGAGGACAGGGGTACCCTACGAGCAGTACGTC. It yields the protein CASSLGGMRTGVPYEQYV.

The chain employs TRBV11-2 and TRBJ2-7; possibly TRBD2 for D (6 bases). Germline CDR1 reads SGHAT; CDR2 reads FQNNGV. The length of the CDR3 is 14 residues. Deletions cut 5 bases from V and 7 bases from J, with 18 bases between. The DNA of the CDR3 is TGTGCCAGCAGCCCCCCGGCGGGACGAAAAGAGCAGTACTTC. It encodes CASSPPAGRKEQYF.

There are a few counts of this clonotype. The chain has TRBV7-9 and TRBJ2-1; D uncertain. Per germline, CDR1 SEHNR and CDR2 FQNEAQ (reference sequence). The V and J ends lost 8 bases and 6 bases respectively, with 11 bases between them. The CDR3 consists of 12 residues. CDR3 DNA sequence: TGTGCCAGCCGCAACAAGCCCAATGAGCAGTTCTTC. Its protein is CASRNKPNEQFF.

This chain links TRBV3-1 with TRBJ1-5, with D maybe TRBD1 (5 bases). This CDR3 is 15 amino acids long. Between the trimmed V and J ends, which lost 1 base and 4 bases, there was a span of 11 bases. CDR1 is LGHDT and CDR2 is YNNKEL in the germline V gene (reference sequence). The chain's CDR3 is CASSQGRVGNQPQHF. The CDR3 DNA follows: TGTGCCAGCAGCCAAGGCAGGGTGGGGAATCAGCCCCAGCATTTT.

This clonotype was recorded at least ten times. CDR3 sequence reads: CASSSGTNTDTQYF. DNA of the CDR3: TGCGCCAGCAGCTCCGGGACAAACACAGATACGCAGTATTTT. The chain recombines TRBV5-1 with TRBJ2-3, with D perhaps matching TRBD1 (6 bases). Germline values: CDR1 SGHRS, CDR2 YFSETQ. The CDR3 totals 14 residues. Between the trimmed V and J ends, which lost 3 bases and 2 bases, there was a span of 10 bases.

J is TRBJ2-1 and V is TRBV27; possible D gene TRBD1, 5 bases. Germline-derived CDR1 and CDR2 are MNHEY and SMNVEV (reference sequence). This CDR3 region has 15 residues. Trimming left V 7 bases short and J 9 bases short, with 22 bases between. The CDR3 protein is CASTSQGSFRIEQFF. CDR3 in DNA: TGTGCCAGCACCTCCCAGGGTTCTTTCCGCATTGAGCAGTTCTTC.